This record looks at one TCR beta chain sequence and its context. This sample is drawn from a study of shared clonotypes between healthy human individuals. It was CD45RO-negative cells, positively selected for CCR7, that made up naive CD8 cells, with terminally differentiated effector memory CD45RA+ cells excluded. CDR3 length: 12 residues. CDR1 and CDR2 from the germline V gene are PRHDT and FYEKMQ (reference sequence). V lost 5 bases and J lost 6, with 7 bases in between. Assay used: immunoSEQ multiplex PCR; TCRdb lists only in-frame clones, some missing. The sample lists 800,000 or so clones; approximately 96% were seen once.

This TCR derives from a man aged 25 to 45 in good health. The sequencing sample was made of naive CD8+ T cells sorted from blood. The chain links TRBV13 to TRBJ2-2; the D is unclear. CDR3 sequence (DNA): TGTGCCAGCAGCCTAAGTTCCGGGGAGCTGTTTTTT. Its protein product is CASSLSSGELFF.